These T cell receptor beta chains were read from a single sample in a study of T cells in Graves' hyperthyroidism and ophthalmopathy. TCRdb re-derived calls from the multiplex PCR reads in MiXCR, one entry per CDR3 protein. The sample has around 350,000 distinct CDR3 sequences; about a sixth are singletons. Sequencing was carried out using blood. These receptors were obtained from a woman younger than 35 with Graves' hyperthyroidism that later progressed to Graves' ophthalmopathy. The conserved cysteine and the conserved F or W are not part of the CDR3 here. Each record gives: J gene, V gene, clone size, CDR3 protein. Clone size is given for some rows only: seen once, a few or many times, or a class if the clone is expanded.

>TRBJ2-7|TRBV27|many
ASSLGSGTGGQY
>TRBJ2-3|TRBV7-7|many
ASSLMAGDTQY
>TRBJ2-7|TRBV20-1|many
SATGDRGSYEQY
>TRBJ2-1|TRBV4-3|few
ASSQERTGLAGVNEQF
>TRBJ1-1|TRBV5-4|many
ASFIKGWNTEAF
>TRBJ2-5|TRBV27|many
ASSLTGVQETQY
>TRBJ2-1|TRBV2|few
ASIRQTSYNEQF
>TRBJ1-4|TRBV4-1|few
ASSLSWQRATNEKLF
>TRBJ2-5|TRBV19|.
ASSRAATGGLYQETQY
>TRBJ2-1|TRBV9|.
ASSALPGLAVLSPYNEQF
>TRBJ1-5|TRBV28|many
ASSPQGNNQPQH
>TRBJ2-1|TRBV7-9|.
ASSPPLNDEQF
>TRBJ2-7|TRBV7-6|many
ASSPIGGDRSFYEQY
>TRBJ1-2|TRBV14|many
ASSPQGSYYGYT
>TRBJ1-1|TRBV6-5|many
ASSYSGAMNTEAF
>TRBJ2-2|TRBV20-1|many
SAATSGRSTGELF
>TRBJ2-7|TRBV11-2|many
ASSFYRGAYEQY
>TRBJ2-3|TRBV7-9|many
ASSLGTGVTDTQY
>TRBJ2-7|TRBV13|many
ASSLSGTDTYEQY
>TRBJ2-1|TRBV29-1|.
SVEKGAVVNEQF
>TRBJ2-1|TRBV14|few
ASSPTSGRGLNEQF
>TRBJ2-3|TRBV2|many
ASRVTSGRSDTQY
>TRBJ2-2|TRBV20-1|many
SARGSGRGSGELF
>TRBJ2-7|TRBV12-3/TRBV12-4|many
ASSPGTGVREQY
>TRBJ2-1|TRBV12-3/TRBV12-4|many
ASSLAGGPGNEQF
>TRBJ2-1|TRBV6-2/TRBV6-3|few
ASSYSMSGRVNEQF
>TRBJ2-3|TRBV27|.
ASSFREADTQY
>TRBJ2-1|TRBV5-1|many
ASSAGLARNDEQF
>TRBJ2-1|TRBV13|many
ASGRPLYNEQF
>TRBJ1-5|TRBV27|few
ASNFRQDRDQPQH
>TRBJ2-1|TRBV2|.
ASSAGLANEQF
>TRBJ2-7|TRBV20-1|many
SASETVPGLAEYEQY
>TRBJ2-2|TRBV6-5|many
ASSYSFARANTGELF
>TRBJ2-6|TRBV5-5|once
ASSLAPRRSGANVLT
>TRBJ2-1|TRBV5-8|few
ASSLPSGRLHNEQF
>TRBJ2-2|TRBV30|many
AWTVWDNTGELF
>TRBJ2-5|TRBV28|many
ASSLYGQETQY
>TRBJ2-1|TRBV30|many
AWGRRMSSYNEQF
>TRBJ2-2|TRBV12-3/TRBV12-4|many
ASSPWTGGNTGELF
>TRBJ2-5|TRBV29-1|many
SVESLLATETQY
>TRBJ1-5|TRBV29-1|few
SVDFGQNQPQH
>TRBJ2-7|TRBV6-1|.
ATVWRLREQY
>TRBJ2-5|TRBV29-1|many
SVDLQETQY
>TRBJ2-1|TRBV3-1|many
ASSQDGGSSYNEQF
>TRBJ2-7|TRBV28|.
ASSFERQGAFLRGEQY
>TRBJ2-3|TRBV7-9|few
ASSFGSEGGTQY
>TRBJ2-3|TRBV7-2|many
ASSGTVKADTQY
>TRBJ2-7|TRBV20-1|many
SCTSRDNAYEQY
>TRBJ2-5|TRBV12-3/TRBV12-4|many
ASRSIQETQY
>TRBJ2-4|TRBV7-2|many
ASSLIGTGSVLAKNIQY
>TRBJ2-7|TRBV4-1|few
ASSRSGTGVDEQY
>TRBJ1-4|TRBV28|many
ASRPVGTAKIATNEKLF
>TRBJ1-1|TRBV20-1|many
SARDRGWAEAF
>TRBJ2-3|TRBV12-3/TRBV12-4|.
ASSPSTGLTDTQY
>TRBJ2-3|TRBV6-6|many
ASSYLAGGTDTQY
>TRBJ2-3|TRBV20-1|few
SPAGLGPDTQY
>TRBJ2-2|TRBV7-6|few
ASSPPTGNTGELF
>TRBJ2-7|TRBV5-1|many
ASSLGKGKVSYEQY
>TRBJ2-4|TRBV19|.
ASSITGRENIQY
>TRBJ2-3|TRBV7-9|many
ASSDGTSGPSTDTQY